What follows describes a single T cell receptor (beta chain). The sample originates from a study of T cells in Graves' hyperthyroidism and ophthalmopathy. Germline loops: CDR1 SGHTA, CDR2 FQGNSA. This CDR3 spans 15 amino acids. The V and J ends lost 1 base and 3 bases respectively, with 13 bases between them. It was RNA transcripts that yielded the amplified TCR beta CDR3 regions. TCR CDR3 underwent first-round RT-PCR with the HTBI primer set. Each CDR3 protein is one row after TCRdb ran MiXCR on the multiplex PCR reads. This sample has roughly 500,000 distinct CDR3 sequences, with approximately 48% found just once.

Sequenced material: peripheral blood or thyroid tissue (not recorded which). This chain connects TRBV7-2 to TRBJ2-7; D possibly matches TRBD1 or TRBD2 (5 bases each). This TCR was recovered from an adult woman with Graves' disease, either hyperthyroidism or ophthalmopathy (not recorded which). CDR3 sequence reads: CASSLVLGENYEQYF. CDR3 nucleotide sequence: TGTGCCAGCAGCTTAGTTTTAGGGGAGAACTACGAGCAGTACTTC.